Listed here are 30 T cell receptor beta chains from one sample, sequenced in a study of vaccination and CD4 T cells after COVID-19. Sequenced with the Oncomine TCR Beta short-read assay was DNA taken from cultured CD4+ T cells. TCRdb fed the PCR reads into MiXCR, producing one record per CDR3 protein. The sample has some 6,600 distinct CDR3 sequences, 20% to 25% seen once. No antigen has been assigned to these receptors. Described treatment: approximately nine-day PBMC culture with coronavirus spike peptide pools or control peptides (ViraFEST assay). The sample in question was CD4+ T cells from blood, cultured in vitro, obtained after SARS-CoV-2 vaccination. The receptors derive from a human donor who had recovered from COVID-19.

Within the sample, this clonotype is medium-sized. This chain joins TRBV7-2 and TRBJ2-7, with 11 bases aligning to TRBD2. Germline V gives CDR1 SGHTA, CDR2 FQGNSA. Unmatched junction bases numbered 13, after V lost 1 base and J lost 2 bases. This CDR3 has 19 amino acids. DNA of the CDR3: TGTGCCAGCAGCTTAGTTGGGGGCACTAGCGGGAGTCTACCCTACGAGCAGTACTTC. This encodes CASSLVGGTSGSLPYEQYF.

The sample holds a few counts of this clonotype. The CDR3 DNA sequence: TGTGCCAGCAGGGGCGCCGGAGGGTTTGGCACAGATACGCAGTATTTT. Its translation is CASRGAGGFGTDTQYF. V and J are TRBV7-9 and TRBJ2-3; TRBD2 is a possible D gene (6 bases). Germline V gene data show CDR1 as SEHNR and CDR2 as FQNEAQ (reference sequence). The CDR3 has 16 amino acids. Trimming took off 6 bases at V and 1 base at J, with 17 bases between the two ends.

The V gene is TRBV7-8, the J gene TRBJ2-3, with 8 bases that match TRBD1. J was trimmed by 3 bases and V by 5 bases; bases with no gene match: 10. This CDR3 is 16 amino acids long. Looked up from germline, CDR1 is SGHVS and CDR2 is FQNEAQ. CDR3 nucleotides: TGTGCCAGCAGCCCACGAGGGACAGGTAAAACAGATACGCAGTATTTT. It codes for CASSPRGTGKTDTQYF.

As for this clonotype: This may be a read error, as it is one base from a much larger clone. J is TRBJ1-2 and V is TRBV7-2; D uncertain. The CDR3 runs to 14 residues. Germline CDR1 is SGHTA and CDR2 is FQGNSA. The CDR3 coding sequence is TGTGTCAGCCGCCCACCCGGACTTAGCTATGGCTACACCTTC. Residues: CVSRPPGLSYGYTF.

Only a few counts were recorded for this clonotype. CDR3 sequence: CASSLGRGGETQYF. Written as DNA, the CDR3 is TGTGCCAGCAGTTTAGGCCGGGGCGGCGAGACCCAGTACTTC. This chain links TRBV12-3 or TRBV12-4 with TRBJ2-5; D may be TRBD1 or TRBD2 (5 bases each). The germline V and J ends were trimmed by 1 base and 5 bases, with 11 bases remaining between them. The CDR3 sequence is 14 residues long.

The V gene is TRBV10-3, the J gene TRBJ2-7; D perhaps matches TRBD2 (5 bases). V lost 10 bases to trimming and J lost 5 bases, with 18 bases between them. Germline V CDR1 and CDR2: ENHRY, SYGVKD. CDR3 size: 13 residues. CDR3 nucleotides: TGTGCCACCTCGGGGAAGGATACGGACGAGCAGTACTTC. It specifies CATSGKDTDEQYF.

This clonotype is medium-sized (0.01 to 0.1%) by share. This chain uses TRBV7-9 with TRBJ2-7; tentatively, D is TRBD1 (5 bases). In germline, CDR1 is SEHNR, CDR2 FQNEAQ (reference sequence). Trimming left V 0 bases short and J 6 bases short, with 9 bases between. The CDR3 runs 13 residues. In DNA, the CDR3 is TGTGCCAGCAGCTTAGCGACAGTAGGCGAGCAGTACTTC. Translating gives CASSLATVGEQYF.

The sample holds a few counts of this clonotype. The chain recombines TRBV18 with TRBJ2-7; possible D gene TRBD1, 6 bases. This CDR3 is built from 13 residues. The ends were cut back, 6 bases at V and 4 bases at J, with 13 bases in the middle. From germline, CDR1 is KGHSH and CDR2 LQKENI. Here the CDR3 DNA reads TGTGCCAGCTCGCCCGACAGGTTATACGAGCAGTACTTC. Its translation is CASSPDRLYEQYF.

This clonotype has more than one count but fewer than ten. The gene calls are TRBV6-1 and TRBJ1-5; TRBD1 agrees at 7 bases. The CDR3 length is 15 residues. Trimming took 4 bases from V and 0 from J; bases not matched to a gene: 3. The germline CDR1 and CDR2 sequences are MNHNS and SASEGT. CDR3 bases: TGTGCCAGCAGTGGACAGGGATTTAGCAATCAGCCCCAGCATTTT. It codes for CASSGQGFSNQPQHF.

CDR3 loop: CASSPRPSGASGETQYF. CDR3 in DNA: TGTGCCAGCAGCCCCCGTCCTAGCGGGGCCTCCGGGGAGACCCAGTACTTC. The chain links TRBV9 to TRBJ2-5, with 9 bases aligning to TRBD2. The CDR3 is 17 amino acids. V lost 4 bases, J lost 5 bases, and 15 bases stayed unmatched. Germline lookup yields CDR1 SGDLS and CDR2 YYNGEE. Combining the CDR3 with reference TRBV9 and TRBJ2-5 gives the whole variable domain DSGVTQTPKHLITATGQRVTLRCSPRSGDLSVYWYQQSLDQGLQFLIQYYNGEERAKGNILERFSAQQFPDLHSELNLSSLELGDSALYFCASSPRPSGASGETQYFGPGTRLLVL.

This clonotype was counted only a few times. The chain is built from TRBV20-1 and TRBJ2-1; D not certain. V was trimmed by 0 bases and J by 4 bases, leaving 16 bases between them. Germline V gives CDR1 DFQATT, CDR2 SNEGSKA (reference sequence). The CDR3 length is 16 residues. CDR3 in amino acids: CSARDTTVGQYNEQFF. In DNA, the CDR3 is TGCAGTGCTAGAGACACCACAGTTGGTCAGTACAATGAGCAGTTCTTC.

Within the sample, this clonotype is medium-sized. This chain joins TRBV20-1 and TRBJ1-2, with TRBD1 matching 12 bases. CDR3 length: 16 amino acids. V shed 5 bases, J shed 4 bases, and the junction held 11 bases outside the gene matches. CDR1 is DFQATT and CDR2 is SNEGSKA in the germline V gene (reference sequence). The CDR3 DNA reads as TGCAGTGCTCATTCTGGGACAGGGGGCGGTTCCTATGGCTACACCTTC. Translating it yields CSAHSGTGGGSYGYTF.

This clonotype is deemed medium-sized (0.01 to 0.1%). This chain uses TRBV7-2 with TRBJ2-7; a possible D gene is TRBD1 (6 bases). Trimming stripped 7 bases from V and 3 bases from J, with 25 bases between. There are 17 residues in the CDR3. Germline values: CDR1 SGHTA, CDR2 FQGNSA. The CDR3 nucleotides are TGTGCCAGCAACCCTCCCCCCCGGCCAGGGGTAAGCTACGAGCAGTACTTC. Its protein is CASNPPPRPGVSYEQYF. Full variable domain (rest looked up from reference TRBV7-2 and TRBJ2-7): GAGVSQSPSNKVTEKGKDVELRCDPISGHTALYWYRQSLGQGLEFLIYFQGNSAPDKSGLPSDRFSAERTGGSVSTLTIQRTQQEDSAVYLCASNPPPRPGVSYEQYFGPGTRLTVT.

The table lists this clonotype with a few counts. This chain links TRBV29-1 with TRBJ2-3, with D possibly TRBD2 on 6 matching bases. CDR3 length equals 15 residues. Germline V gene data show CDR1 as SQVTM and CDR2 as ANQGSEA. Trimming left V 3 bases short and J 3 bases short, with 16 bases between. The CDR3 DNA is TGCAGCGTTGAGTTTCGAGGTGGGGGGACAGATACGCAGTATTTT. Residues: CSVEFRGGGTDTQYF.

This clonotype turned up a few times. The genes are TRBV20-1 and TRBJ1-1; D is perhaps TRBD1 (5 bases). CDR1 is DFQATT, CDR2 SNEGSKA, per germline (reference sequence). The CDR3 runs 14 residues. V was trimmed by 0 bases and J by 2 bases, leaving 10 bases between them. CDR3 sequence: CSARDRVKNTEAFF. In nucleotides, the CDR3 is TGCAGTGCTAGAGACAGGGTTAAAAACACTGAAGCTTTCTTT.

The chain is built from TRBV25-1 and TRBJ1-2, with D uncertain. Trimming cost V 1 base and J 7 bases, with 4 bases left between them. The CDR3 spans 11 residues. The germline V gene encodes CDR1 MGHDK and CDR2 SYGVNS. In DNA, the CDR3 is TGTGCCAGCAGTGAATTCTCTGGCTACACCTTC. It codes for CASSEFSGYTF.

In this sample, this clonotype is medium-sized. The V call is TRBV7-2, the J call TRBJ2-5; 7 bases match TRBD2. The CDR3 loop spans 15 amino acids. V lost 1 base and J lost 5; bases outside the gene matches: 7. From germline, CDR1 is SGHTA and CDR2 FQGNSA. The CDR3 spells CASSLGRGRAETQYF. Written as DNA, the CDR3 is TGTGCCAGCAGCTTAGGAAGAGGGAGGGCGGAGACCCAGTACTTC.

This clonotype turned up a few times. The CDR3 DNA reads TGTGCCAGCAGCCTAGGACTAGCAAGCAATGAGCAGTTCTTC. Translated, it gives CASSLGLASNEQFF. J is TRBJ2-1 and V is TRBV6-2 or TRBV6-3; 8 positions agree with TRBD2. The V and J ends lost 6 bases and 6 bases, in that order; junction bases with no gene match: 7. Germline V CDR1 and CDR2: MNHEY, SVGEGT. The CDR3 covers 14 residues.

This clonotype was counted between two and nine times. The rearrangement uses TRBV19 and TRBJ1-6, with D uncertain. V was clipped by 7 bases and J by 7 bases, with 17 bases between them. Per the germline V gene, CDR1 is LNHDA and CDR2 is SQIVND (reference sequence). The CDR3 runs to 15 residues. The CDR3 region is CASTTTEGVNSPLHF. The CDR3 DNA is TGTGCCAGTACCACCACAGAGGGTGTGAATTCACCCCTCCACTTT.

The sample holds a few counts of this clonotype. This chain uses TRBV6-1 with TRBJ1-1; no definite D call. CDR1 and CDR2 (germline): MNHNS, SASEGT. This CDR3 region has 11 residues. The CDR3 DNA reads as TGTGCACTTCGGAATTTTGATGAAGCTTTCTTT. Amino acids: CALRNFDEAFF.

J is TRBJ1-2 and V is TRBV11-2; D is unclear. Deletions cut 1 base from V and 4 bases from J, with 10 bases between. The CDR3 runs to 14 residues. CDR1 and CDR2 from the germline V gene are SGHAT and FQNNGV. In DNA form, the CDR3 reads TGTGCCAGCAGCTTAGGCCCGGGCGCCTATGGCTACACCTTC. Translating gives CASSLGPGAYGYTF.

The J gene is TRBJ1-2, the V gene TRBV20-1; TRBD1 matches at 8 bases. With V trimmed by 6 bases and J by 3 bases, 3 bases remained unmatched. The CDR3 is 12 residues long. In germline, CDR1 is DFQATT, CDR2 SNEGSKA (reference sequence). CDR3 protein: CSAMDRDYGYTF. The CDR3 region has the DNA TGCAGTGCCATGGACAGGGACTATGGCTACACCTTC.

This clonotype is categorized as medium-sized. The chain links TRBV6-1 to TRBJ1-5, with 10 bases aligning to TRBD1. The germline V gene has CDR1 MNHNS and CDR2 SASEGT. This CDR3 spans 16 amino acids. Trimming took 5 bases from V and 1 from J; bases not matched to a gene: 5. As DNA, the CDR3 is TGTGCCAGCAGTATAGGGACAGGGGCGAGCAATCAGCCCCAGCATTTT. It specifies CASSIGTGASNQPQHF.

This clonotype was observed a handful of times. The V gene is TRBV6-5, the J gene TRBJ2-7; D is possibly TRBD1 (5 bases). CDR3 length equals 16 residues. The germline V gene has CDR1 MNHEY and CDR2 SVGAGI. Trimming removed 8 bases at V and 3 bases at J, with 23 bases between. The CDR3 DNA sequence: TGTGCCAGCCGTTTAATGTTTGGGGCGAAAAACTACGAGCAGTACTTC. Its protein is CASRLMFGAKNYEQYF.

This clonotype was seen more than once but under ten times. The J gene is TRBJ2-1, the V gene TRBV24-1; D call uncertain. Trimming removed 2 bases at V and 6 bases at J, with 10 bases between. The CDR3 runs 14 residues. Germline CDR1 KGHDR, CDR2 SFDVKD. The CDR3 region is CATSDSRSGNEQFF. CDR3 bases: TGTGCCACCAGTGATTCCCGCTCCGGCAATGAGCAGTTCTTC.

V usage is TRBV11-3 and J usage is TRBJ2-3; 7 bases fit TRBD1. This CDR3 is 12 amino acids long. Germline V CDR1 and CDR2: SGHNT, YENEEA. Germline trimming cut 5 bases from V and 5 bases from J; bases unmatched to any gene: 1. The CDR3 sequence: CASSGTEDTQYF. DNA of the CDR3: TGTGCCAGCAGCGGGACAGAAGATACGCAGTATTTT. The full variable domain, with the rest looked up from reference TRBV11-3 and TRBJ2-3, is EAGVVQSPRYKIIEKKQPVAFWCNPISGHNTLYWYLQNLGQGPELLIRYENEEAVDDSQLPKDRFSAERLKGVDSTLKIQPAELGDSAVYLCASSGTEDTQYFGPGTRLTVL.

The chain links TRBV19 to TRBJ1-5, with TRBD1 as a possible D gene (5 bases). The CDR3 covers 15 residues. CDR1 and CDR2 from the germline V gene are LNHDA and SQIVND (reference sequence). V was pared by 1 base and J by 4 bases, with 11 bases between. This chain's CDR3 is CASSIGQRMNQPQHF. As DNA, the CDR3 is TGTGCCAGTAGTATAGGACAGAGGATGAATCAGCCCCAGCATTTT. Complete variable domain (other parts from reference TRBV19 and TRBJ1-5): DGGITQSPKYLFRKEGQNVTLSCEQNLNHDAMYWYRQDPGQGLRLIYYSQIVNDFQKGDIAEGYSVSREKKESFPLTVTSAQKNPTAFYLCASSIGQRMNQPQHFGDGTRLSIL.

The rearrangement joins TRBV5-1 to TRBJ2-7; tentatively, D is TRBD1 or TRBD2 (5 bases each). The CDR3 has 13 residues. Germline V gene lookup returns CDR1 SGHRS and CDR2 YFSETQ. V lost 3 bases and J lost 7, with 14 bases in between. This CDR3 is CASSWGPAGEQYF. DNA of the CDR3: TGCGCCAGCAGCTGGGGACCCGCCGGTGAGCAGTACTTC.

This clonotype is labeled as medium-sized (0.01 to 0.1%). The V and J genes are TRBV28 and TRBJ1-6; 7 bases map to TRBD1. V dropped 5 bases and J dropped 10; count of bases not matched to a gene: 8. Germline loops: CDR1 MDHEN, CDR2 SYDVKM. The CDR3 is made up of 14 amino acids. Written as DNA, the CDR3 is TGTGCCAGCAGTCTTCAGGGGGTTTGGTCACCCCTCCACTTT. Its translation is CASSLQGVWSPLHF. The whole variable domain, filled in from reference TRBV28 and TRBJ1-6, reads DVKVTQSSRYLVKRTGEKVFLECVQDMDHENMFWYRQDPGLGLRLIYFSYDVKMKEKGDIPEGYSVSREKKERFSLILESASTNQTSMYLCASSLQGVWSPLHFGNGTRLTVT.

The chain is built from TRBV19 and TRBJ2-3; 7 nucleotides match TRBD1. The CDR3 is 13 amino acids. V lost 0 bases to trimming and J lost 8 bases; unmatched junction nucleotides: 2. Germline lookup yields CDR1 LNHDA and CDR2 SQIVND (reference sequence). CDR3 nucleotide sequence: TGTGCCAGTAGTATAGAACCAGGGGGTACGCAGTATTTT. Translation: CASSIEPGGTQYF.